This is a list of T cell receptor beta chains from one sample in a study of beta chain features in type 1 diabetes. Only in-frame clones appear in the TCRdb table, and some are missing; sequencing was by immunoSEQ multiplex PCR. The sample has about 360,000 clones, roughly 12% seen once. Sequencing was performed on naive CD4+ T cells from blood. These receptors were obtained from a man aged 18 to 35 in good health. CDR3s include the opening cysteine and the closing phenylalanine or tryptophan. A D gene is named only where the DNA matches it firmly. Expanded clones get a size class; other rows say once, few or many, or leave the size out.

TRBV7-9	few	-	14	TRBJ1-5	CASSLIGGNQPQHF	TGTGCCAGCAGCCTTATAGGAGGCAATCAGCCCCAGCATTTT
TRBV5-1	few	-	15	TRBJ2-2	CASSRDEAPTGELFF	TGCGCCAGCAGCCGGGATGAAGCCCCCACCGGGGAGCTGTTTTTT
TRBV2	-	-	15	TRBJ2-3	CASSVSAASTDTQYF	TGTGCCAGCAGTGTTTCAGCGGCTAGCACAGATACGCAGTATTTT
TRBV11-2	-	-	13	TRBJ2-7	CASSLVSRDEQYF	TGTGCCAGCAGCTTAGTTTCCAGGGACGAGCAGTACTTC
TRBV5-1	-	TRBD2	16	TRBJ2-7	CASSRPTAGEPYEQYF	TGCGCCAGCAGTCGGCCCACAGCGGGGGAACCCTACGAGCAGTACTTC
TRBV7-9	-	-	12	TRBJ1-6	CASRNSNSPLHF	TGTGCCAGCAGAAACAGTAATTCACCCCTCCACTTT
TRBV10-3	few	TRBD1	14	TRBJ2-7	CAITPGQGASEQYF	TGTGCCATCACCCCGGGACAGGGGGCTAGCGAGCAGTACTTC
TRBV7-2	few	-	14	TRBJ1-6	CASSFDGGWSPLHF	TGTGCCAGCAGCTTTGACGGGGGATGGTCACCCCTCCACTTT
TRBV28	-	TRBD1	13	TRBJ2-7	CASSPGQLYEQYF	TGTGCCAGCAGCCCGGGACAGCTTTACGAGCAGTACTTC
TRBV7-9	few	-	12	TRBJ2-3	CASSPIGDTQYF	TGTGCCAGCAGCCCGATCGGGGATACGCAGTATTTT
TRBV4-2	-	TRBD1	15	TRBJ2-3	CASSQDGQVTDTQYF	TGTGCCAGCAGCCAAGATGGACAGGTCACAGATACGCAGTATTTT
TRBV7-9	-	TRBD1	13	TRBJ1-2	CASSLIGTDGYTF	TGTGCCAGCAGCTTAATCGGGACAGATGGCTACACCTTC
TRBV6-5	-	-	13	TRBJ2-7	CASSYSQGYEQYF	TGTGCCAGCAGTTACTCGCAGGGCTACGAGCAGTACTTC
TRBV7-2	-	TRBD2	15	TRBJ2-3	CASGTPGLSADTQYF	TGTGCCAGCGGTACCCCGGGACTAAGCGCAGATACGCAGTATTTT
TRBV4-2	few	TRBD2	13	TRBJ2-2	CASSRGGTGELFF	TGTGCCAGCAGCCGGGGGGGGACCGGGGAGCTGTTTTTT
TRBV25-1	-	-	15	TRBJ1-5	CASRNPVGGGQPQHF	TGTGCCAGCAGGAACCCCGTCGGGGGTGGGCAGCCCCAGCATTTT
TRBV19	few	-	14	TRBJ2-2	CASSGLANTGELFF	TGTGCCAGCTCTGGACTGGCGAACACCGGGGAGCTGTTTTTT
TRBV5-6	-	TRBD2	14	TRBJ2-7	CASSPGLAAYEQYF	TGTGCCAGCAGCCCCGGACTAGCGGCCTACGAGCAGTACTTC
TRBV4-3	few	-	16	TRBJ1-6	CASSQVGGNYNSPLHF	TGCGCCAGCAGCCAAGTTGGGGGGAATTATAATTCACCCCTCCACTTT
TRBV29-1	few	TRBD1	14	TRBJ1-6	CSVEGDRGNSPLHF	TGCAGCGTTGAAGGAGACAGGGGTAATTCACCCCTCCACTTT
TRBV7-3	-	-	15	TRBJ2-4	CASSLAVGPSDIQYF	TGTGCCAGCAGCTTAGCTGTGGGCCCCTCGGACATTCAGTACTTC
TRBV9	few	-	18	TRBJ2-3	CASSVSGPAGWSRDTQYF	TGTGCCAGCAGCGTATCTGGTCCGGCAGGGTGGTCCAGAGATACGCAGTATTTT
TRBV25-1	-	-	14	TRBJ1-2	CASSGSGVHYGYTF	TGTGCCAGCAGTGGGTCGGGAGTTCACTATGGCTACACCTTC
TRBV28	few	TRBD2	16	TRBJ2-2	CASRPAGSANTGELFF	TGTGCCAGCAGACCAGCGGGGAGCGCGAACACCGGGGAGCTGTTTTTT
TRBV7-9	-	TRBD2	18	TRBJ2-5	CASSLAMGLAGGQETQYF	TGTGCCAGCAGCTTAGCTATGGGACTAGCGGGAGGCCAAGAGACCCAGTACTTC
TRBV27	-	TRBD2	14	TRBJ2-7	CASSSLAGTGEQYF	TGTGCCAGCAGTTCCCTAGCGGGGACGGGGGAGCAGTACTTC
TRBV28	-	TRBD1	17	TRBJ1-2	CASSFSRTGSANYGYTF	TGTGCCAGCAGTTTTAGTAGGACAGGCTCAGCTAACTATGGCTACACCTTC
TRBV4-2	-	TRBD2	15	TRBJ2-3	CASRVASGSTDTQYF	TGTGCCTCGCGGGTGGCTAGCGGGAGTACAGATACGCAGTATTTT
TRBV19	-	-	13	TRBJ1-1	CASSIRGNTEAFF	TGTGCCAGTAGTATTAGAGGGAACACTGAAGCTTTCTTT
TRBV28	-	-	14	TRBJ1-2	CASSLVGGGYGYTF	TGTGCCAGCAGCCTCGTGGGGGGGGGCTATGGCTACACCTTC
TRBV5-1	-	-	14	TRBJ1-2	CASSSATQGLGYTF	TGCGCCAGCAGCTCGGCAACTCAGGGTCTTGGCTACACCTTC
TRBV7-2	few	TRBD2	15	TRBJ2-7	CASSLATSEAYEQYF	TGTGCCAGCAGCTTAGCCACTAGCGAGGCCTACGAGCAGTACTTC
TRBV5-6	few	TRBD2	17	TRBJ2-1	CASSSRKGLAGGNEQFF	TGTGCCAGCAGCTCCCGAAAGGGACTAGCGGGAGGCAATGAGCAGTTCTTC
TRBV4-1	-	-	12	TRBJ2-1	CASASPLGGQFF	TGCGCCAGCGCGTCACCTCTGGGGGGGCAGTTCTTC
TRBV9	-	TRBD2	16	TRBJ2-5	CASSPLAGGLQETQYF	TGTGCCAGCAGCCCACTAGCGGGGGGCCTGCAAGAGACCCAGTACTTC
TRBV6-5	-	-	13	TRBJ1-6	CASSRSQAPPLHF	TGTGCCAGCAGCCGCAGCCAAGCGCCCCCCCTCCACTTT
TRBV18	-	-	16	TRBJ2-7	CASSVFRGASSYEQYF	TGTGCCAGCTCGGTATTCCGGGGGGCGAGTAGCTACGAGCAGTACTTC
TRBV30	-	-	14	TRBJ1-5	CAWGTAGRYQPQHF	TGTGCCTGGGGGACGGCAGGGAGGTATCAGCCCCAGCATTTT
TRBV7-2	-	-	16	TRBJ2-6	CASSFDSSSGANVLTF	TGTGCCAGCAGCTTTGACAGTTCCTCTGGGGCCAACGTCCTGACTTTC
TRBV5-4	few	-	12	TRBJ1-1	CASSLGGREAFF	TGTGCCAGCAGCTTGGGGGGGAGGGAAGCTTTCTTT
TRBV5-1	-	-	17	TRBJ1-4	CASSQQRRGSPNEKLFF	TGCGCCAGCAGCCAACAGCGCCGGGGGTCACCTAATGAAAAACTGTTTTTT
TRBV28	-	-	14	TRBJ2-7	CASSSGFHSYEQYF	TGTGCCAGCAGTTCAGGGTTCCACTCCTACGAGCAGTACTTC
TRBV9	few	-	12	TRBJ2-3	CASSVVADTQYF	TGTGCCAGCAGCGTAGTTGCGGATACGCAGTATTTT